These 17 T cell receptor beta chains were sequenced from one sample in a study of T cell responses to AZD1222 COVID-19 vaccine. TCRdb's copy holds only in-frame clones and misses some; the assay was immunoSEQ multiplex PCR. The table has about 120,000 clones, 90% to 95% seen once; the top ten hold 5%. The source material was peripheral blood, sampled 28 days after the second AZD1222 dose. These receptor sequences come from an adult who received the AZD1222 COVID-19 vaccine.

The chain uses TRBV6-6 and TRBJ2-7; possibly TRBD1 for D (6 bases). The CDR3 runs 15 residues. Per the germline V gene, CDR1 is MNHNY and CDR2 is SVGAGI (reference sequence). Trimming left V 5 bases short and J 3 bases short, with 17 bases between. The CDR3 region has the DNA TGTGCCAGCAGTCGTTTCACAGGGATCGACTACGAGCAGTACTTC. This encodes CASSRFTGIDYEQYF.

The chain combines TRBV6-1 with TRBJ1-3; D is ambiguous. Between the trimmed V and J ends, which lost 1 base and 4 bases, there was a span of 11 bases. Germline V CDR1 and CDR2: MNHNS, SASEGT. This CDR3 has 15 residues. As DNA, the CDR3 is TGTGCCAGCAGTGAAGAGGGCCTCACGGGAAACACCATATATTTT. It specifies CASSEEGLTGNTIYF.

The chain employs TRBV7-6 and TRBJ1-3; D remains unclear. CDR1 is SGHVS, CDR2 FNYEAQ, per germline. Trimming stripped 0 bases from V and 0 bases from J, with 9 bases between. The CDR3 totals 16 residues. CDR3 coding DNA: TGTGCCAGCAGCTTAGCGAGCGGTCGCTCTGGAAACACCATATATTTT. Translation gives CASSLASGRSGNTIYF.

The chain has TRBV6-2 or TRBV6-3 and TRBJ1-6; 8 nucleotides align to TRBD1. Germline assignment: CDR1 MNHEY and CDR2 SVGEGT. The length of the CDR3 is 15 residues. V trimming: 7 bases; J trimming: 9 bases; junction bases outside the gene matches: 11. CDR3: CASTPIGTGSSPLHF. Here the CDR3 DNA reads TGTGCCAGCACCCCAATCGGGACAGGTTCTTCACCCCTCCACTTT.

The chain is built from TRBV6-5 and TRBJ2-7; 11 nucleotides match TRBD2. The ends lost 6 bases at V and 4 bases at J; junction bases unmatched: 8. This CDR3 contains 15 residues. In germline, CDR1 is MNHEY, CDR2 SVGAGI. CDR3 sequence (DNA): TGTGCCAGCAGGGGGACTAGCGGCTCCCGGTACGAGCAGTACTTC. This encodes CASRGTSGSRYEQYF.

The CDR3 protein is CASSYGISSYNEQFF. The DNA for the CDR3 is TGTGCCAGCAGCTACGGGATTAGCTCCTACAATGAGCAGTTCTTC. The rearrangement joins TRBV3-1 (or the pseudogene TRBV3-2) to TRBJ2-1; D might be TRBD2 (5 bases). The germline V and J ends were trimmed by 5 bases and 0 bases, with 11 bases remaining between them. Germline V gene data show CDR1 as LGHDT and CDR2 as YNNKEL (reference sequence). This CDR3 region has 15 residues.

This clone was recorded only once. The chain joins TRBV10-2 to TRBJ1-5; D perhaps matches TRBD1 (5 bases). V was cut by 11 bases and J by 0 bases, with 23 bases left in between. The germline gives CDR1 WSHSY, CDR2 SAAADI. The CDR3 runs to 17 residues. CDR3 DNA: TGCGCCTCCCACCCGAGGTCGACAGTGTATAGCAATCAGCCCCAGCATTTT. Protein sequence: CASHPRSTVYSNQPQHF.

The chain uses TRBV6-5 and TRBJ1-2; 10 bases are shared with TRBD1. V shed 0 bases and J 5 bases; nucleotides not matched to a gene: 6. CDR1 MNHEY and CDR2 SVGAGI come from the germline V gene. CDR3 size: 16 residues. CDR3 protein: CASSYSKTGGAYGYTF. CDR3 sequence (DNA): TGTGCCAGCAGTTACTCGAAGACAGGGGGCGCTTATGGCTACACCTTC.

This chain links TRBV14 with TRBJ1-4; D is perhaps TRBD1 (6 bases). With 2 bases removed from V and 8 bases from J, the gap between germline ends came to 12 bases. This CDR3 is built from 14 residues. CDR1 is SGHDN, CDR2 FVKESK, per germline. The CDR3 nucleotides are TGTGCCAGCAGCCAAACAGGGTCAAGCGAAAAACTGTTTTTT. This encodes CASSQTGSSEKLFF.

The rearrangement links TRBV7-2 to TRBJ2-7, with D uncertain. V lost 5 bases and J lost 9, with 14 bases in between. The CDR3 spans 12 residues. Germline lookup yields CDR1 SGHTA and CDR2 FQGNSA. The CDR3 sequence is CASSPRTAGQYF. The CDR3 coding sequence is TGTGCCAGCAGCCCCCGGACGGCCGGGCAGTACTTC.

The rearrangement links TRBV30 to TRBJ1-2; D might be TRBD1 (5 bases). The CDR3 runs to 13 residues. Germline V CDR1 and CDR2: GTSNPN, SVGIG (reference sequence). V gave up 0 bases and J gave up 7 bases, with 12 bases separating them. In DNA, the CDR3 is TGTGCCTGGAGTGTGGTGGGGACTGGTGGCTACACCTTC. This codes for CAWSVVGTGGYTF.

The rearrangement uses TRBV2 and TRBJ2-2; 11 bases line up with TRBD1. The trim removed 6 bases at V and 4 bases at J, leaving 4 bases unmatched. Germline loops: CDR1 SNHLY, CDR2 FYNNEI. This CDR3 has 15 residues. The CDR3 DNA reads as TGTGCCAGCAGGCCCGGGACAGGGGGCACCGGGGAGCTGTTTTTT. Protein sequence: CASRPGTGGTGELFF. Drawing the rest from reference TRBV2 and TRBJ2-2, the complete variable domain is EPEVTQTPSHQVTQMGQEVILRCVPISNHLYFYWYRQILGQKVEFLVSFYNNEISEKSEIFDDQFSVERPDGSNFTLKIRSTKLEDSAMYFCASRPGTGGTGELFFGEGSRLTVL.

The chain carries TRBV18 and TRBJ1-5, with D tentatively TRBD1 (5 bases). Germline V gene sequence: CDR1 KGHSH, CDR2 LQKENI. This CDR3 region has 14 residues. V shed 2 bases and J shed 7 bases, with 12 bases lying between them. The CDR3 protein is CASSPTIGAQPQHF. CDR3 bases: TGTGCCAGCTCACCAACCATCGGGGCGCAGCCCCAGCATTTT.

The chain has TRBV7-9 and TRBJ2-5; D is possibly TRBD1 or TRBD2 (6 bases each). Germline V CDR1 and CDR2: SEHNR, FQNEAQ (reference sequence). Deletions cut 2 bases from V and 4 bases from J, with 20 bases between. The CDR3 spans 17 residues. CDR3 loop: CASSLRGSKQGGETQYF. Written as DNA, the CDR3 is TGTGCCAGCAGCTTAAGAGGCAGTAAACAGGGAGGAGAGACCCAGTACTTC.

This chain uses TRBV5-4 with TRBJ2-3, with 7 positions matching TRBD2. The V gene's germline CDR1 is SGHNT and CDR2 YYREEE (reference sequence). CDR3 length: 16 amino acids. V lost 4 bases, J lost 0 bases, and 8 bases stayed unmatched. CDR3 region: CASSPLSGFSTDTQYF. CDR3 bases: TGTGCCAGCAGCCCCCTTAGCGGGTTTAGCACAGATACGCAGTATTTT.

V and J are TRBV6-5 and TRBJ1-4, with TRBD1 as a possible D gene (6 bases). The germline V and J ends were trimmed by 6 bases and 4 bases, with 15 bases remaining between them. Germline loops: CDR1 MNHEY, CDR2 SVGAGI. This CDR3 contains 15 residues. CDR3 bases: TGTGCCAGCAGGGTAGCAGGAGGGGGTAATGAAAAACTGTTTTTT. Amino acid sequence: CASRVAGGGNEKLFF.

A single count supports this clone. The gene calls are TRBV5-1 and TRBJ2-3; no firm D call. Germline V gene data show CDR1 as SGHRS and CDR2 as YFSETQ. V was cut by 1 base and J by 4 bases, with 16 bases left in between. This CDR3 comprises 16 residues. As DNA, the CDR3 is TGCGCCAGCAGCTTGAACCCTCCTGCAGTCTCAGATACGCAGTATTTT. It codes for CASSLNPPAVSDTQYF.